This T cell receptor beta chain came from a study of spatial heterogeneity in lung cancer. Study-level information: Counts of TCR transcripts in tumor regions correlated strongly with a T cell module score (derived from matched bulk RNA-seq).

Study observations and caveats: Counts that tracked tumor mutation counts were those of expanded intratumoral alpha and beta TCRs.

This clonotype came up many times. Antigen specificity is unknown. Every molecule of TCR cDNA had its own unique molecular identifier. TCRdb reanalysed the 5' RACE reads using MiXCR and keeps one entry per CDR3 protein. The sample holds 100,000 to 110,000 distinct CDR3 sequences; about 4.4% are singletons and the top ten take 21%. As for time point: sample taken at primary tumor resection. The donor group consisted of around 70 patients who had untreated, early-stage non-small cell lung cancer. Looked up from germline, CDR1 is DFQATT and CDR2 is SNEGSKA (reference sequence). V lost 4 bases, J lost 5 bases, and 7 bases stayed unmatched. This CDR3 has 13 amino acids.

The sequence was collected from a male donor with early-stage non-small cell lung cancer. Sequencing used lung tumor tissue, obtained at surgery. The rearrangement uses TRBV20-1 and TRBJ2-7, with 8 bases fitting TRBD2. The chain's CDR3 is CSAIAGLPDEQYF. The CDR3 region has the DNA TGCAGTGCTATAGCGGGACTACCTGACGAGCAGTACTTC.